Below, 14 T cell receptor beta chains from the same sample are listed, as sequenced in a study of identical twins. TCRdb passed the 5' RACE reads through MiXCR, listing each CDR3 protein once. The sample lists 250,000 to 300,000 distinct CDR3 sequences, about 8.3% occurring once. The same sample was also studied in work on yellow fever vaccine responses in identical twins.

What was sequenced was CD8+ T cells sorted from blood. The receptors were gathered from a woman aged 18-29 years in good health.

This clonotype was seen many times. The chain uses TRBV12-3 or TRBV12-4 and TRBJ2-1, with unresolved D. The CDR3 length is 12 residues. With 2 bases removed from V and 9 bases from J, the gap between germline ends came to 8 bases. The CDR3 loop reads CASSLIVGEQFF. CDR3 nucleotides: TGTGCCAGCAGTTTAATAGTTGGTGAGCAGTTCTTC.

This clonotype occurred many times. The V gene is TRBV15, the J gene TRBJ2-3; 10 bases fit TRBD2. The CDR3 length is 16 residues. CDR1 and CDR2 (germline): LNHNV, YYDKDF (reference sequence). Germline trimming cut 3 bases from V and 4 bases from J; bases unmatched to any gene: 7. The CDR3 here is CATSSPGLALPDTQYF. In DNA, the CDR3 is TGTGCCACCAGCAGTCCGGGACTAGCGCTTCCAGATACGCAGTATTTT. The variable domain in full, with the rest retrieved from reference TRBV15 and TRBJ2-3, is DAMVIQNPRYQVTQFGKPVTLSCSQTLNHNVMYWYQQKSSQAPKLLFHYYDKDFNNEADTPDNFQSRRPNTSFCFLDIRSPGLGDTAMYLCATSSPGLALPDTQYFGPGTRLTVL.

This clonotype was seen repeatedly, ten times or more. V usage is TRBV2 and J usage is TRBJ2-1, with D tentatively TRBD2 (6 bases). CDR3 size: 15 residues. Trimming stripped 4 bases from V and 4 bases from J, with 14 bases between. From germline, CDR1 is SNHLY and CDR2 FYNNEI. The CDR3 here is CASSGAGTQYNEQFF. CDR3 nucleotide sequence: TGTGCCAGCAGTGGAGCGGGCACACAGTACAATGAGCAGTTCTTC.

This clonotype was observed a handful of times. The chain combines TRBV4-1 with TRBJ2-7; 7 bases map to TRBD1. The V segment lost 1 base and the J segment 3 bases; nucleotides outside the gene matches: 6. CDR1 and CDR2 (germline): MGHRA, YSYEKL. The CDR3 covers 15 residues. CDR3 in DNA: TGCGCCAGCAGCCAAGTTCGGGACAGCTTCTACGAGCAGTACTTC. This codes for CASSQVRDSFYEQYF.

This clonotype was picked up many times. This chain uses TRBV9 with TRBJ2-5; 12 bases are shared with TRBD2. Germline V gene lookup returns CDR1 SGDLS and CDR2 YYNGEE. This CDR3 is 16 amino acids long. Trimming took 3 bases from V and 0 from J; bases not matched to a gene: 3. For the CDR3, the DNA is TGTGCCAGCAGCGAAGGGACTAGCGGGTACCAAGAGACCCAGTACTTC. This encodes CASSEGTSGYQETQYF.

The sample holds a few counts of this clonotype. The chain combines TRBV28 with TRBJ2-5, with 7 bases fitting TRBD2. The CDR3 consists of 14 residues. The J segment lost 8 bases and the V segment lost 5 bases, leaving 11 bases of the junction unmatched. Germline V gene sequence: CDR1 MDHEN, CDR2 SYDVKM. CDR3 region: CASSRLAGLETQYF. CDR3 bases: TGTGCCAGCAGTAGATTAGCGGGTCTAGAAACCCAGTACTTC.

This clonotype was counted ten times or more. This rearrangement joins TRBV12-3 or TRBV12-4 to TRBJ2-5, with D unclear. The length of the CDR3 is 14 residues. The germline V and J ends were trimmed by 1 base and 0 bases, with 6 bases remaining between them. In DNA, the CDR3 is TGTGCCAGCAGTTTAGACTTGGACCAAGAGACCCAGTACTTC. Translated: CASSLDLDQETQYF.

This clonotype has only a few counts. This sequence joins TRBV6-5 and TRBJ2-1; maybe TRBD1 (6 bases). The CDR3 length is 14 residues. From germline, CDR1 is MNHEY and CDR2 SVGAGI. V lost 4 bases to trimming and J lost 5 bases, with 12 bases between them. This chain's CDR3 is CASSSGTPDNEQFF. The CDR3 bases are TGTGCCAGCAGTTCAGGGACACCCGACAATGAGCAGTTCTTC.

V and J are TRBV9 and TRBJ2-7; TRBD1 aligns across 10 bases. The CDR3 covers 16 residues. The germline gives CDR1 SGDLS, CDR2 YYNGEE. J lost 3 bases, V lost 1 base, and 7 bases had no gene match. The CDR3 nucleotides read TGTGCCAGCAGCGTATCAGCCGGGACAGGGGACTACGAGCAGTACTTC. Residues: CASSVSAGTGDYEQYF.

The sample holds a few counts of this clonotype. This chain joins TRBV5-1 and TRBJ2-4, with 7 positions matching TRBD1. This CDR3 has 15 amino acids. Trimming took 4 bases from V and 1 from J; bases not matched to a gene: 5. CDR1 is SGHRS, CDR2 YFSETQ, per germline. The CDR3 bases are TGCGCCAGCAGCCCCCAGACAGGGGCCAAAAACATTCAGTACTTC. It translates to CASSPQTGAKNIQYF.

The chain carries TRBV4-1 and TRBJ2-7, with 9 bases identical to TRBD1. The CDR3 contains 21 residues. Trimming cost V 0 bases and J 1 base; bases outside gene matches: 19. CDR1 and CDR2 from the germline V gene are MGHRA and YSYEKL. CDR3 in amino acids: CASSQDWVRDREDSKSYEQYF. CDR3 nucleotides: TGCGCCAGCAGCCAAGATTGGGTCCGGGACAGGGAAGATAGTAAGTCCTACGAGCAGTACTTC.

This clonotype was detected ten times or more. CDR3 nucleotides: TGTGCCAGCAGCCATTTCGAGCCAGTGGAGGGGCTCGAGCAGTACTTC. Translating gives CASSHFEPVEGLEQYF. The chain links TRBV3-1 to TRBJ2-7; D perhaps matches TRBD2 (6 bases). V was shortened by 3 bases and J by 6 bases, with 21 bases between the two germline ends. Germline assignment: CDR1 LGHDT and CDR2 YNNKEL (reference sequence). The CDR3 is 16 amino acids.

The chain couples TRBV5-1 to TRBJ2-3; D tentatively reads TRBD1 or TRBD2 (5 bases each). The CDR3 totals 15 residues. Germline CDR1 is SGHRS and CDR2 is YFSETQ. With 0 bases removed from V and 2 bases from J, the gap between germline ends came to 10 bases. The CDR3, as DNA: TGCGCCAGCAGCTTGGCCGGGGCCCCCACAGATACGCAGTATTTT. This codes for CASSLAGAPTDTQYF.

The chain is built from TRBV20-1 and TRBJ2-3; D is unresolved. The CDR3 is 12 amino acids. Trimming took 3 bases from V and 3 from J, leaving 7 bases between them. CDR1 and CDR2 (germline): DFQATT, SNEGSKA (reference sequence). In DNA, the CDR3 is TGCAGTGCTAGGGACGGAACAGATACGCAGTATTTT. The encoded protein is CSARDGTDTQYF.